The present entry profiles one T cell receptor (beta chain) with its context. Its antigen is currently unknown. In germline, CDR1 is SGHAT, CDR2 FQNNGV. V dropped 4 bases and J dropped 2; count of bases not matched to a gene: 17. This CDR3 is built from 20 residues. These data come from a study of T-cell memory formation after mild COVID-19. Findings of the study overall: Clones that contracted from day 15 to 85 were balanced CD4/CD8, while later expanders leaned CD4+. Cross-reactive memory appears to have joined, as suggested by some responding clones showing up in pre-infection memory.

TCRdb re-called the 5' RACE reads with MiXCR, one entry per CDR3 protein. In the table there are about 440,000 distinct CDR3 sequences, around 19% of which are singletons. This TCR was sampled from an adult woman who had mild COVID-19 (a few samples of this study predate the infection). Cell type and time point are not known. The chain is built from TRBV11-2 and TRBJ2-7; 13 bases match TRBD2. The sequencing sample was made of PBMCs or a T cell subset sorted from them (not recorded which). In DNA form, the CDR3 reads TGTGCCAGCAGCTCCGGACTAGCGGGAGTGTACCGACGCATGCCCTACGAGCAGTACTTC. This translates into CASSSGLAGVYRRMPYEQYF.